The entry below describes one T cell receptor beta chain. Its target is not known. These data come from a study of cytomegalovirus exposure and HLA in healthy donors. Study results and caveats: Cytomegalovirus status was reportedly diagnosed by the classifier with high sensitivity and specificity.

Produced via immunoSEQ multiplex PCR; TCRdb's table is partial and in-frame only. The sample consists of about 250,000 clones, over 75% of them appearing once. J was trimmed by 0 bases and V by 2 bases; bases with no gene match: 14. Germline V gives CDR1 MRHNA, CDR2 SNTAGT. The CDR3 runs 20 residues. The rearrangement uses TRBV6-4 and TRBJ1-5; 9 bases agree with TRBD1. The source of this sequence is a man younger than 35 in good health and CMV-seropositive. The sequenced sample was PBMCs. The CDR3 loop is CASSDPKVPQGATSNQPQHF. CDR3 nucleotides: TGTGCCAGCAGTGACCCCAAGGTCCCACAGGGGGCTACTAGCAATCAGCCCCAGCATTTT.